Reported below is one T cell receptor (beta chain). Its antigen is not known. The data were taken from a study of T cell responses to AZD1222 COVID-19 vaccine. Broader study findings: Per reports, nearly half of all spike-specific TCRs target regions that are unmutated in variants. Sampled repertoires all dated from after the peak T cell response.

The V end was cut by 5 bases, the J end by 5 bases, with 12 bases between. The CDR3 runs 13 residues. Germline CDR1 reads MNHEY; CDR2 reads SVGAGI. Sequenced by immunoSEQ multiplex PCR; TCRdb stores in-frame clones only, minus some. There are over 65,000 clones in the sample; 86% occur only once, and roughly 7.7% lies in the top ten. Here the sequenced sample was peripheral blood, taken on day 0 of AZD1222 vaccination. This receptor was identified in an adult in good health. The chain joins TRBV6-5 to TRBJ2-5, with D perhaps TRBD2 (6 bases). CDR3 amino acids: CASSPGTWETQYF. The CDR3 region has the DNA TGTGCCAGCAGTCCAGGGACTTGGGAGACCCAGTACTTC.